This TCR beta chain appears in the sequencing data of a study of blood T cells in healthy people across ages. Study-wide background: Template switching recovered approximately one barcoded beta molecule for every two T cells. Study-wide results and limits: Strong correlation existed between TCR beta diversity and naive T cell percentage.

V shed 4 bases and J shed 5 bases, with 11 bases lying between them. The CDR3 consists of 14 residues. Germline lookup yields CDR1 SGHDN and CDR2 FVKESK. The authors ran a second PCR of roughly 7 to 11 cycles using a sample-barcoded 5' primer and a J-beta primer mix. From the 5' RACE reads, TCRdb called clonotypes with MiXCR, one entry per CDR3 protein. The table includes over a million distinct CDR3 sequences, 42% detected once. Note on this clonotype: The antigen remains unidentified.

This sequence originates from a woman in her late teens or twenties in good health. The chain uses TRBV14 and TRBJ2-2, with no clear D. Sequenced input: blood. CDR3 in amino acids: CASSLARATGELFF. Here the CDR3 DNA reads TGTGCCAGCAGCCTGGCAAGGGCGACCGGGGAGCTGTTTTTT.